These 2 T cell receptor beta chains were all obtained from the same sample, sequenced in a study of cytomegalovirus exposure and HLA in healthy donors. Using immunoSEQ multiplex PCR, the repertoire was profiled, and TCRdb retains in-frame clones only, with some absent. The data show some 250,000 clones, roughly 88% seen once. The material sequenced was PBMCs. These receptors originate from a woman in her thirties in good health and CMV-seronegative.

This clone has just one count. V and J are TRBV23-1 and TRBJ2-3, with D tentatively TRBD2 (5 bases). TRBV23-1 carries the ORF label, with uncertain function. Trimming removed 6 bases from V and 4 bases from J, with 23 bases in between. This CDR3 spans 17 amino acids. As DNA, the CDR3 is TGCGCCAGCAGACCTCGGCGTCCCACGGCGGGCGCAGATACGCAGTATTTT. Amino acids: CASRPRRPTAGADTQYF.

The V and J genes are TRBV11-2 and TRBJ2-7; D might be TRBD1 (6 bases). Germline CDR1 reads SGHAT; CDR2 reads FQNNGV. The CDR3 length is 14 residues. Trimming removed 4 bases at V and 4 bases at J, with 14 bases between. CDR3 region: CASSSGTSFYEQYF. CDR3 DNA sequence: TGTGCCAGCAGCTCCGGGACATCTTTTTACGAGCAGTACTTC. Combining the CDR3 with reference TRBV11-2 and TRBJ2-7 gives the whole variable domain EAGVAQSPRYKIIEKRQSVAFWCNPISGHATLYWYQQILGQGPKLLIQFQNNGVVDDSQLPKDRFSAERLKGVDSTLKIQPAKLEDSAVYLCASSSGTSFYEQYFGPGTRLTVT.